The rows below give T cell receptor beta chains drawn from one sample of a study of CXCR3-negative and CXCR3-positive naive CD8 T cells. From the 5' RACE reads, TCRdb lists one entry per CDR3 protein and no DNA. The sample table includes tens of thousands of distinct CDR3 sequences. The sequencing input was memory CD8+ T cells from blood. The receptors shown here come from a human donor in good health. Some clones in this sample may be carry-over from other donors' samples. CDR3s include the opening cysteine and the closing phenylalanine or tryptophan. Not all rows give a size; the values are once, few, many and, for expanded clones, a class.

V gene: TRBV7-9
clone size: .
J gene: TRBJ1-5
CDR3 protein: CASSQQGNQPQHF

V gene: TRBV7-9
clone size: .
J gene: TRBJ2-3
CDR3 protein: CASSLELLGHHTDTQYF

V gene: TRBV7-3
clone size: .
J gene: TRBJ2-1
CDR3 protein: CASSFAGGSYNEQFF

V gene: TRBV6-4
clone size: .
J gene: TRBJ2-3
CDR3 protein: CASSERGSTDTQYF

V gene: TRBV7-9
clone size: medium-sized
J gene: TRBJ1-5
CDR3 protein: CASSPLNQPQHF

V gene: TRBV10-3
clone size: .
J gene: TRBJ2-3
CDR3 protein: CAISVSGYTDTQYF

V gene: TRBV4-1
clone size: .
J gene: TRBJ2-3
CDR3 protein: CASSQVPEKQDTQYF

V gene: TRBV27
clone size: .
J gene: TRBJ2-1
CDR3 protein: CASSLIAGSYNEQFF

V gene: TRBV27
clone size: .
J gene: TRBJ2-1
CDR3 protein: CASRPGTSSYNEQFF

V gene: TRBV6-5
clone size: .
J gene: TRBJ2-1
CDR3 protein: CASRGVSDEQFF

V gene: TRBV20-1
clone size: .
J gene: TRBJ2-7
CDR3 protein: CSAANREPYEQYF

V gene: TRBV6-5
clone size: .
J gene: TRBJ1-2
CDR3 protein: CASSYSNPTIYGYTF

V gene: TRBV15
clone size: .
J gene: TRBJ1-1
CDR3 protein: CATSRLQGAVLITEAFF

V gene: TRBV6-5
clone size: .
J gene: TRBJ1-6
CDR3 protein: CASSANPGDSSSPLHF

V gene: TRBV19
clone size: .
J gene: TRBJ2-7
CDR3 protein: CASIGHSDEQYF

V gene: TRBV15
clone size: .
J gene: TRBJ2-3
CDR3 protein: CATSRVRGEGTDTQYF

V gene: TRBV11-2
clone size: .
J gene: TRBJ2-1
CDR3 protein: CASSSSGGISYNEQFF

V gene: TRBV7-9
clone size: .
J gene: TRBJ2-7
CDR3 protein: CASSLVWGTSGGPGEQYF

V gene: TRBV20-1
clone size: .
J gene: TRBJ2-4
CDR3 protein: CSARDPTGENIQYF

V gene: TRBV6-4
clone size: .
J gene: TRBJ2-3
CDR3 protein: CASSAQGGGTDTQYF

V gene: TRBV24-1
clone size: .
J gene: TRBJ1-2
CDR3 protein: CATSDLGEPPGYTF

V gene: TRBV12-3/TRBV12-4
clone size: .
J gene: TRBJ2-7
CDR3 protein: CASGWNDEQYF

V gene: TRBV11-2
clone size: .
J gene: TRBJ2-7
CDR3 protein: CASSLRGPEQYF

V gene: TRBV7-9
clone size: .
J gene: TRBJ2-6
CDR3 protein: CASSLPLTGESSGANVLTF

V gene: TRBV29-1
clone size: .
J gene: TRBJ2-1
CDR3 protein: CSVGTGLSSYNEQFF

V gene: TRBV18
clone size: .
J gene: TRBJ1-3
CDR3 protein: CASSPPEVLSGNTIYF

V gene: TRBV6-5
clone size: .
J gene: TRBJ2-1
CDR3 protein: CASSRGLAVVNEQFF

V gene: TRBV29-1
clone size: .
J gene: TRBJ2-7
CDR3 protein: CSVEGLGQGYEQYF

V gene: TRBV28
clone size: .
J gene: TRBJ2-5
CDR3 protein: CASTNLQGSQETQYF

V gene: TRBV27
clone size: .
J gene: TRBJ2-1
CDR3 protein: CASSLSQSSYNEQFF

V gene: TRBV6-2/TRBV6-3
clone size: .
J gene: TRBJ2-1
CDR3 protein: CASSFASGYLNEQFF

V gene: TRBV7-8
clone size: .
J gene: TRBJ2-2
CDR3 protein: CASSLSYTGELFF

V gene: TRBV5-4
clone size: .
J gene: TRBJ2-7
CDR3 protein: CASSVGQGIYEQYF

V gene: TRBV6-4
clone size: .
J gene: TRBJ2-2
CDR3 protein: CASSEEGGTGELFF

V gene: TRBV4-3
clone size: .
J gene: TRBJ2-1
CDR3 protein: CASSQDFAGGLNEQFF

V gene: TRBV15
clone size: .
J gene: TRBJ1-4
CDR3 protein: CATSPRRDSPSPGGKLFF

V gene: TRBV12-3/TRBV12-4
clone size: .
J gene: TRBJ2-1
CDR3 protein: CASSLESGGGYEQFF

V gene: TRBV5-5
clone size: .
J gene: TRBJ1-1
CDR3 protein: CASSHNRKQWDAFF

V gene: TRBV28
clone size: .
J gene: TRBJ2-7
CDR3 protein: CASSYGTGSGYEQYF

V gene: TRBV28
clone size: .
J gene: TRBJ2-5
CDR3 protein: CASRGREMGPQYF

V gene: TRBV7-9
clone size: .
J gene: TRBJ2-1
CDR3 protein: CASSLATEQFF

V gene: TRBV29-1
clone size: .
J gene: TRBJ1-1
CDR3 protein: CSAGQPSSIAFF

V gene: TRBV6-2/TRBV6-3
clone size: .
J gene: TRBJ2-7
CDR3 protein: CASNRGEAYEQYF

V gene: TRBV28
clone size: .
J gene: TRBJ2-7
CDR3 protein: CASSSPVGGSYEQYF

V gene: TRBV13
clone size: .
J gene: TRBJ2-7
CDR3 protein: CASSSTLSGTDTYEQYF

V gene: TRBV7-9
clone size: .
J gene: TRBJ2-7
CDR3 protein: CASTIGTGEYEQYF

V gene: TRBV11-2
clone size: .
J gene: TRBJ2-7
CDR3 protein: CASSQSREQYF

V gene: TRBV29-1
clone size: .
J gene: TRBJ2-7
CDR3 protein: CSVEGQDPYEQYF

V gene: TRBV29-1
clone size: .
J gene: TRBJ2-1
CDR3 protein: CSAGRSSGPYNEQFF

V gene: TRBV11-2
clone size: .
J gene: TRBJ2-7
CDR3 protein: CASSLSADVYEQYF

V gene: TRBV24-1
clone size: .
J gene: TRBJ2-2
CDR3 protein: CATSDPRTGGDTGELFF

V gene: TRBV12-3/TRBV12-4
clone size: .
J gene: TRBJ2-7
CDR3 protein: CASSKPGHLTYEQYF

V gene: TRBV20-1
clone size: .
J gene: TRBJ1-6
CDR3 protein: CSARLTGTGGSPLHF